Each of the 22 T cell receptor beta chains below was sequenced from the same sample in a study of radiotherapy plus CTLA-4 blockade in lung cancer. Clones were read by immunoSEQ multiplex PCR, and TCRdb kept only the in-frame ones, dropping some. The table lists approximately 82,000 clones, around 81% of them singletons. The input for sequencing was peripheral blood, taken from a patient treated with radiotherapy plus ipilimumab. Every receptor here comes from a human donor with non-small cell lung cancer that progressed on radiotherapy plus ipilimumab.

The CDR3 nucleotides are TGTGCCAGCAGCTTGGGACAGGGGGCATCAGAGACCCAGTACTTC. It codes for CASSLGQGASETQYF. The V and J genes are TRBV7-3 and TRBJ2-5; 12 bases match TRBD1. The CDR3 has 15 residues. With 3 bases clipped from V and 4 bases from J, the junction kept 3 bases outside the gene matches. Germline-derived CDR1 and CDR2 are SGHTA and FQGTGA.

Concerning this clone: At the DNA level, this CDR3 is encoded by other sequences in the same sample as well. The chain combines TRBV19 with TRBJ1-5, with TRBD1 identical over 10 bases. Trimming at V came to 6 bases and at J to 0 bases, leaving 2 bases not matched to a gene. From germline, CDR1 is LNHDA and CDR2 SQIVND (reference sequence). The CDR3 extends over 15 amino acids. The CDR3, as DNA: TGTGCCAGTAGGGGGACAGGGGATAGCAATCAGCCCCAGCATTTT. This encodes CASRGTGDSNQPQHF.

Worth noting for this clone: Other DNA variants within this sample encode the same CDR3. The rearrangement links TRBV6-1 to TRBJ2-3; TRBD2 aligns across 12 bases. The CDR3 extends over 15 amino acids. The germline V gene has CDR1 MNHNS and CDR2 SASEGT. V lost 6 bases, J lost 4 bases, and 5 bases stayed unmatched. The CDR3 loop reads CASRKLAGGPDTQYF. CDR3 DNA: TGTGCCAGCAGGAAGCTAGCGGGGGGGCCAGATACGCAGTATTTT.

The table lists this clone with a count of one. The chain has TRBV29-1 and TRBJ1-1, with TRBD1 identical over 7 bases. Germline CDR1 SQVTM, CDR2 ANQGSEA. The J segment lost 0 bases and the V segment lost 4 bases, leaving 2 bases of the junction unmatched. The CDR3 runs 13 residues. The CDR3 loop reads CSVAGQMNTEAFF. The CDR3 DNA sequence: TGCAGCGTTGCGGGACAGATGAACACTGAAGCTTTCTTT.

CDR3 DNA sequence: TGTGCCAGCAGTTTGGTTGGGCTAGCGGGCTCCTACGAGCAGTACTTC. Its translation: CASSLVGLAGSYEQYF. The chain carries TRBV11-3 and TRBJ2-7, with TRBD2 matching over 8 bases. After removal of 6 bases from V and 0 bases from J, the junction contained 10 bases not matched to a gene. There are 16 residues in the CDR3. Germline-derived CDR1 and CDR2 are SGHNT and YENEEA.

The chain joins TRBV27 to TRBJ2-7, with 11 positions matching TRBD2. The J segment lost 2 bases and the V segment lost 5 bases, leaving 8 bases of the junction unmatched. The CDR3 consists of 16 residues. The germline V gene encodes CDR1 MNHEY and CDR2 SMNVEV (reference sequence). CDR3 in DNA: TGTGCCAGCAGTACAATACTAGCGGGAGTTCCCTACGAGCAGTACTTC. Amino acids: CASSTILAGVPYEQYF.

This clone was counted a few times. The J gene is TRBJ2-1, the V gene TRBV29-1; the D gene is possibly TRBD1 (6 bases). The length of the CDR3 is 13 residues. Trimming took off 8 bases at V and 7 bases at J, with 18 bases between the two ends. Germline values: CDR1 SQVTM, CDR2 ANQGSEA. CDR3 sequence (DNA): TGCAGCCTAATTCACAGGGTAAATAATGAGCAGTTCTTC. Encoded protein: CSLIHRVNNEQFF.

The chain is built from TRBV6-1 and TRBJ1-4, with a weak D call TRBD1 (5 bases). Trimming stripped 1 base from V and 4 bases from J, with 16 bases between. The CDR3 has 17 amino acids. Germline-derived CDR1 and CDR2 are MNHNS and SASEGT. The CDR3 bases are TGTGCCAGCAGTGAAGATCGTAGGGGTATGGGTAATGAAAAACTGTTTTTT. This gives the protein CASSEDRRGMGNEKLFF.

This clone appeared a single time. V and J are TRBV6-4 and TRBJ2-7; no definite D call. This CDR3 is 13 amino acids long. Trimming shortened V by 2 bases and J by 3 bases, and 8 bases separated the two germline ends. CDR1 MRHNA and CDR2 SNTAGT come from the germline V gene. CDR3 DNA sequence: TGTGCCAGCAGTGACCCCCCAGACTACGAGCAGTACTTC. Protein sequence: CASSDPPDYEQYF.

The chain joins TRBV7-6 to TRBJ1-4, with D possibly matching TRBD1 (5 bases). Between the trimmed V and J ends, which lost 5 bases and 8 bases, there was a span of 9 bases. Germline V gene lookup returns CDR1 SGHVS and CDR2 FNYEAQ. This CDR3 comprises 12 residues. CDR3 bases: TGTGCCAGCAGCGTCCGGGGGGAAAAACTGTTTTTT. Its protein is CASSVRGEKLFF.

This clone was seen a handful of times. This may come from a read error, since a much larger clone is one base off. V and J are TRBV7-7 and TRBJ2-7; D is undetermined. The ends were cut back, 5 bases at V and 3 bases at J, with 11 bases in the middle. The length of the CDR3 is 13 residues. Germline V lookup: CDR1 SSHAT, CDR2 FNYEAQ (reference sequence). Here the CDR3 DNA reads TGTGCCAGCAGCATAGGACCTAACTACGAGCAGTACTTC. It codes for CASSIGPNYEQYF.

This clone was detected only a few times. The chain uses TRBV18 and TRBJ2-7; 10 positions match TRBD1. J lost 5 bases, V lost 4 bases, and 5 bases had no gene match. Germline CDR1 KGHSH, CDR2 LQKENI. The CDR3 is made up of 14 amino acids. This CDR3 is CASSRQGARDEQYF. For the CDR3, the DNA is TGTGCCAGCTCACGACAGGGGGCGAGGGACGAGCAGTACTTC.

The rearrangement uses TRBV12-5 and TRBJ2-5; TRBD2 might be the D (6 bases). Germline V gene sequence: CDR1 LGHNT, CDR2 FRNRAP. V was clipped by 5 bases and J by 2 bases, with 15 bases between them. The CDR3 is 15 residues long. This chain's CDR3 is CASGREVGMQETQYF. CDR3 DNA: TGTGCTAGTGGTAGGGAGGTTGGGATGCAAGAGACCCAGTACTTC.

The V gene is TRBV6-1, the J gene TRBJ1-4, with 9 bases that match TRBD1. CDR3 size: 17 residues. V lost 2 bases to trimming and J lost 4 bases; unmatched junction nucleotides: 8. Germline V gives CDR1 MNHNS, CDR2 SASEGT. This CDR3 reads CASSEPGQGGSNEKLFF. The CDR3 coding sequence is TGTGCCAGCAGTGAACCGGGACAGGGAGGCAGTAATGAAAAACTGTTTTTT.

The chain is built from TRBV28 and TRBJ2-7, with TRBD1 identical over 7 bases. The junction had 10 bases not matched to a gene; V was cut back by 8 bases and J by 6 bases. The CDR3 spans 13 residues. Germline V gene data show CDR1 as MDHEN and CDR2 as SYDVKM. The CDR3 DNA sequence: TGTGCCAGCGACCATACAGGGGTGGGCGAGCAGTACTTC. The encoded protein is CASDHTGVGEQYF.

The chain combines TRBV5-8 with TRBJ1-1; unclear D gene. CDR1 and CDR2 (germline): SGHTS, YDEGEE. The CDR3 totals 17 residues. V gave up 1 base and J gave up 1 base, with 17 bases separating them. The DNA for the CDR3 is TGTGCCAGCAGCTTGTTGGAAGGACCCCAAAGGAACACTGAAGCTTTCTTT. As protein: CASSLLEGPQRNTEAFF.

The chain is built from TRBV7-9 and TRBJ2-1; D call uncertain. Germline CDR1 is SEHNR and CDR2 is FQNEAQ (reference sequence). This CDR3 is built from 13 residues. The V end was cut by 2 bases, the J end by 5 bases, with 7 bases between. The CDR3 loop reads CASSLSLDNEQFF. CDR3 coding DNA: TGTGCCAGCAGCTTAAGCCTTGACAATGAGCAGTTCTTC. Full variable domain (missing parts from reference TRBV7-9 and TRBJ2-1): DTGVSQNPRHKITKRGQNVTFRCDPISEHNRLYWYRQTLGQGPEFLTYFQNEAQLEKSRLLSDRFSAERPKGSFSTLEIQRTEQGDSAMYLCASSLSLDNEQFFGPGTRLTVL.

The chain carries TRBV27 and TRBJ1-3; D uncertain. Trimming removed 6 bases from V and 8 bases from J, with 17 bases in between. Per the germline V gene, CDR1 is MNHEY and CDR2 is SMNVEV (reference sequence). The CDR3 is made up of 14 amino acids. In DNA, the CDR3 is TGTGCCAGCAGACCGGGAACACCGGGCGACACCATATATTTT. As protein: CASRPGTPGDTIYF.

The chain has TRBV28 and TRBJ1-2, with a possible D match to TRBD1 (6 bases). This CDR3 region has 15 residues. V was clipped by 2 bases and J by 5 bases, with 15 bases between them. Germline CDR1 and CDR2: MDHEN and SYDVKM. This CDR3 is CASSLVGGITYGYTF. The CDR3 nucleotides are TGTGCCAGCAGTTTAGTGGGGGGCATTACGTATGGCTACACCTTC.

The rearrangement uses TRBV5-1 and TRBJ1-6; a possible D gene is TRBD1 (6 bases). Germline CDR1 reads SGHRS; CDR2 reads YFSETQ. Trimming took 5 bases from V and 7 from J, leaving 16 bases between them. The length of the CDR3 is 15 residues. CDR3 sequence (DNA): TGCGCCAGCAGAGGTGATAGGGGGATAAATTCACCCCTCCACTTT. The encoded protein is CASRGDRGINSPLHF.

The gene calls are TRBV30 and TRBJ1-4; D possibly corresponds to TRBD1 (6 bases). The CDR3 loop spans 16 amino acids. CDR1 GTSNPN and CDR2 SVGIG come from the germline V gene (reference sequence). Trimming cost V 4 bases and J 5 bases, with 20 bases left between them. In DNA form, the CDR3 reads TGTGCCTGGACCCGGCCACAGGGCATCCCAAATGAAAAACTGTTTTTT. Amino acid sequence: CAWTRPQGIPNEKLFF.

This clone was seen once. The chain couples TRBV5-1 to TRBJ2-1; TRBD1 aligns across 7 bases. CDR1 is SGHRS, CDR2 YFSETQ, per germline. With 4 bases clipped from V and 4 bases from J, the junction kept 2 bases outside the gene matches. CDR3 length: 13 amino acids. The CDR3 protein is CASSPGQYNEQFF. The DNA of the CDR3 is TGCGCCAGCAGCCCGGGACAGTACAATGAGCAGTTCTTC.